These 17 T cell receptor beta chains came from one sample sequenced in a study of response to subunit inactivated influenza vaccine. TCRdb used MiXCR to reprocess the RT-PCR reads, holding one entry per CDR3 protein. Among hundreds of thousands of distinct CDR3 sequences, about 8% were seen once, and the ten largest hold approximately 13%. Specimen: PBMCs from blood, collected less than 25 months after vaccination. The source of these receptors is a man aged 50-75 years who received an inactivated influenza vaccine.

The chain uses TRBV7-2 and TRBJ2-7; weak D call: TRBD2 (5 bases). Between the trimmed V and J ends, which lost 3 bases and 3 bases, there was a span of 15 bases. There are 15 residues in the CDR3. Germline CDR1 is SGHTA and CDR2 is FQGNSA. The CDR3: CASSFYQLGSYEQYF. The CDR3 DNA sequence: TGTGCCAGCAGCTTCTATCAACTAGGAAGCTACGAGCAGTACTTC.

This clonotype was seen repeatedly, ten times or more. This chain links TRBV21-1 with TRBJ1-5. TRBV21-1 is an annotated pseudogene. The CDR3 covers 12 residues. CDR3 bases: TGTGCCAGCAAACTAGACTATCAGCCCCAGCATTTT. It is translated as CASKLDYQPQHF.

This clonotype came up many times. The chain joins TRBV7-9 to TRBJ2-5; D may correspond to TRBD1 or TRBD2 (5 bases each). Trimming cost V 8 bases and J 5 bases, with 15 bases left between them. The CDR3 totals 13 residues. Germline CDR1 reads SEHNR; CDR2 reads FQNEAQ (reference sequence). CDR3 region: CASRGTWGETQYF. DNA of the CDR3: TGTGCCAGCCGGGGCACTTGGGGGGAGACCCAGTACTTC. The full variable domain, rest sourced from reference TRBV7-9 and TRBJ2-5, is DTGVSQNPRHKITKRGQNVTFRCDPISEHNRLYWYRQTLGQGPEFLTYFQNEAQLEKSRLLSDRFSAERPKGSFSTLEIQRTEQGDSAMYLCASRGTWGETQYFGPGTRLLVL.

This clonotype was seen a few times. The chain links TRBV4-1 to TRBJ2-2, with 11 bases identical to TRBD2. Germline V CDR1 and CDR2: MGHRA, YSYEKL. The CDR3 contains 18 residues. Germline trimming cut 1 base from V and 6 bases from J; bases unmatched to any gene: 10. The CDR3 region is CASSQVNLLAGDAGELFF. CDR3 in DNA: TGCGCCAGCAGCCAAGTAAATCTACTAGCGGGGGACGCCGGGGAGCTGTTTTTT.

This clonotype was recorded at least ten times. This chain joins TRBV6-1 and TRBJ2-7; 7 positions agree with TRBD1. The ends lost 11 bases at V and 3 bases at J; junction bases unmatched: 10. This CDR3 region has 13 residues. CDR1 MNHNS and CDR2 SASEGT come from the germline V gene. CDR3 residues: CAVTGTDNYEQYF. The DNA of the CDR3 is TGTGCCGTCACCGGGACAGATAACTACGAGCAGTACTTC.

This clonotype has more than one count but fewer than ten. This chain connects TRBV20-1 to TRBJ2-2; TRBD2 matches 7 bases. Per the germline V gene, CDR1 is DFQATT and CDR2 is SNEGSKA (reference sequence). The CDR3 sequence is 17 residues long. V was pared by 3 bases and J by 0 bases, with 10 bases of the junction left unmatched. CDR3 in DNA: TGCAGTGCTAGGGATCTGTTAAGCGGGGCGAACACCGGGGAGCTGTTTTTT. This translates into CSARDLLSGANTGELFF.

This clonotype was counted ten times or more. This chain's CDR3 is CASSPSKLADTDTQYF. The CDR3 coding sequence is TGTGCCAGCAGCCCCTCGAAGCTAGCGGACACAGATACGCAGTATTTT. J is TRBJ2-3 and V is TRBV4-2, with TRBD2 matching over 7 bases. This CDR3 spans 16 amino acids. Germline lookup yields CDR1 LGHNA and CDR2 YNFKEQ. The J segment lost 2 bases and the V segment lost 4 bases, leaving 9 bases of the junction unmatched.

This chain connects TRBV6-1 to TRBJ1-5; 7 bases map to TRBD1. This CDR3 is built from 15 residues. Per germline, CDR1 MNHNS and CDR2 SASEGT. The junction had 8 bases not matched to a gene; V was cut back by 3 bases and J by 6 bases. The DNA for the CDR3 is TGTGCCAGCAGTGACGACAGGGACCGGGGTCAGCCCCAGCATTTT. It codes for CASSDDRDRGQPQHF.

The chain couples TRBV10-3 to TRBJ1-4; D ambiguous. The length of the CDR3 is 12 residues. V shed 4 bases and J shed 8 bases, with 8 bases lying between them. From germline, CDR1 is ENHRY and CDR2 SYGVKD. The CDR3 loop is CAISVQGEKLFF. The CDR3 DNA sequence: TGTGCCATCAGTGTACAAGGAGAAAAACTGTTTTTT.

This clonotype was seen only a few times. The rearrangement joins TRBV20-1 to TRBJ2-3, with D possibly TRBD2 on 7 matching bases. This CDR3 has 14 amino acids. With 6 bases removed from V and 4 bases from J, the gap between germline ends came to 17 bases. Germline V lookup: CDR1 DFQATT, CDR2 SNEGSKA (reference sequence). For the CDR3, the DNA is TGCAGTGCCAAACGGGGCGGGGGCGCAGATACGCAGTATTTT. Translation gives CSAKRGGGADTQYF.

This clonotype has ten or more counts. The chain uses TRBV12-3 or TRBV12-4 and TRBJ1-1; D is ambiguous. CDR3 length: 16 amino acids. V was cut by 3 bases and J by 4 bases, with 18 bases left in between. Here the CDR3 reads CASSFRQGLRLTEAFF. CDR3 nucleotides: TGTGCCAGCAGTTTCCGTCAAGGTCTGAGGCTCACTGAAGCTTTCTTT.

V gene TRBV4-3 combines with J gene TRBJ2-2; D uncertain. Trimming removed 0 bases at V and 4 bases at J, with 6 bases between. This CDR3 comprises 14 residues. Germline CDR1 LGHNA, CDR2 YSLEER. The CDR3 DNA follows: TGCGCCAGCAGCCAAGAGATGGTCACCGGGGAGCTGTTTTTT. This gives the protein CASSQEMVTGELFF.

This clonotype occurred many times. The chain has TRBV3-1 and TRBJ2-1; possible D gene TRBD2, 6 bases. This CDR3 spans 15 amino acids. V dropped 3 bases and J dropped 7 bases, with 16 bases sitting between them. CDR1 is LGHDT, CDR2 YNNKEL, per germline (reference sequence). CDR3 amino acids: CASSQVVGLWNEQFF. DNA for the CDR3: TGTGCCAGCAGCCAGGTGGTGGGACTCTGGAATGAGCAGTTCTTC.

In its sample, this clonotype was seen a few times. The J gene is TRBJ2-7, the V gene TRBV6-5; tentative D call: TRBD2 (6 bases). V lost 2 bases and J 5 bases, leaving 13 bases between the germline ends. This CDR3 is 14 amino acids long. Germline V lookup: CDR1 MNHEY, CDR2 SVGAGI. The CDR3 region has the DNA TGTGCCAGCAGTTACACGGCGGGGATCGACGAGCAGTACTTC. This gives the protein CASSYTAGIDEQYF.

This clonotype was counted ten times or more. The chain carries TRBV12-3 or TRBV12-4 and TRBJ1-2; TRBD1 might be the D (5 bases). V lost 1 base and J 9 bases, leaving 12 bases between the germline ends. The CDR3 consists of 13 residues. The CDR3 protein is CASSLGQGLSYTF. In DNA form, the CDR3 reads TGTGCCAGCAGTTTAGGCCAGGGCCTGAGCTACACCTTC.

This chain joins TRBV6-1 and TRBJ1-2; D is uncertain. V shed 1 base and J shed 2 bases, with 2 bases lying between them. The CDR3 loop spans 12 amino acids. Germline V gene sequence: CDR1 MNHNS, CDR2 SASEGT. The CDR3 bases are TGTGCCAGCAGTGAAGTAAACTATGGCTACACCTTC. Amino acids: CASSEVNYGYTF.

This clonotype was counted only a few times. The chain joins TRBV4-1 to TRBJ2-5; the D gene is possibly TRBD1 (6 bases). V lost 0 bases to trimming and J lost 3 bases, with 14 bases between them. This CDR3 is 16 amino acids long. CDR1 is MGHRA and CDR2 is YSYEKL in the germline V gene. The CDR3 loop is CASSQDRTASEETQYF. The CDR3 nucleotides are TGCGCCAGCAGCCAAGACAGGACAGCGAGCGAAGAGACCCAGTACTTC.